One and the same sample provided the 4 T cell receptor beta chains below, sequenced in a study of Graves' ophthalmopathy and Graves' hyperthyroidism. The authors amplified TCR beta CDR3 regions from RNA transcripts. HTBI-primed first-round RT-PCR preceded second-round multiplex PCR. MiXCR, run by TCRdb on the multiplex PCR reads, gives a single entry per CDR3 protein. Among some 520,000 distinct CDR3 sequences listed, around 15% were seen once. The specimen sequenced was blood. These receptors originate from a woman under 40 with Graves' ophthalmopathy.

The chain combines TRBV15 with TRBJ2-7; no clear D. V lost 0 bases, J lost 2 bases, and 17 bases lay in between. Looked up from germline, CDR1 is LNHNV and CDR2 is YYDKDF (reference sequence). The CDR3 contains 17 residues. Here the CDR3 reads CATSRDTSRHEAYEQYF. CDR3 sequence (DNA): TGTGCCACCAGCAGAGATACTTCCCGACACGAGGCCTACGAGCAGTACTTC. The full variable domain, rest sourced from reference TRBV15 and TRBJ2-7, is DAMVIQNPRYQVTQFGKPVTLSCSQTLNHNVMYWYQQKSSQAPKLLFHYYDKDFNNEADTPDNFQSRRPNTSFCFLDIRSPGLGDTAMYLCATSRDTSRHEAYEQYFGPGTRLTVT.

In this sample, this clonotype turned up a few times. The V gene is TRBV7-2, the J gene TRBJ2-7, with 9 bases identical to TRBD2. Germline trimming cut 6 bases from V and 3 bases from J; bases unmatched to any gene: 9. Germline V gives CDR1 SGHTA, CDR2 FQGNSA. The CDR3 covers 15 residues. The CDR3 DNA reads TGTGCCAGCAGGTCGACTAGCGGAGGAGGCTACGAGCAGTACTTC. This gives the protein CASRSTSGGGYEQYF.

This clonotype has just a few counts. The chain employs TRBV13 and TRBJ2-2; 7 bases align to TRBD1. Germline assignment: CDR1 PRHDT and CDR2 FYEKMQ (reference sequence). This CDR3 has 16 amino acids. After removal of 4 bases from V and 0 bases from J, the junction contained 5 bases not matched to a gene. CDR3 residues: CASSSTGIANTGELFF. CDR3 nucleotide sequence: TGTGCCAGCAGCTCGACAGGGATCGCGAACACCGGGGAGCTGTTTTTT. Complete variable domain (other parts from reference TRBV13 and TRBJ2-2): AAGVIQSPRHLIKEKRETATLKCYPIPRHDTVYWYQQGPGQDPQFLISFYEKMQSDKGSIPDRFSAQQFSDYHSELNMSSLELGDSALYFCASSSTGIANTGELFFGEGSRLTVL.

This clonotype has ten or more counts. The rearrangement joins TRBV27 to TRBJ2-5, with D uncertain. Germline CDR1 is MNHEY and CDR2 is SMNVEV (reference sequence). V shed 2 bases and J shed 6 bases, with 10 bases lying between them. The CDR3 has 13 amino acids. This CDR3 is CASSLGRQQTQYF. The CDR3 coding sequence is TGTGCCAGCAGTTTAGGGCGTCAGCAGACCCAGTACTTC.